The clone carrying this TCR beta chain came up a few times. The sample's treatment: oral pan-JAK inhibitor, 5-10 mg twice daily. A FACSAria was used to sort CD4+ and CD8+ T cells. These cells came from PBMCs. The data were obtained in a study of CD8+ T cells in alopecia areata. About the study: Those treated were given oral tofacitinib at 5 to 10 mg twice daily. Patients remained on tofacitinib for 6 to 18 months and then went 6 months without it.

RNA extraction was followed by reverse transcription into cDNA, which acted as the sequencing template. Libraries were prepared by immunoSEQ multiplex PCR; TCRdb keeps only in-frame clonotypes and omits some of them. The sample lists fewer than 250,000 clones, roughly three fifths occurring once. Germline V lookup: CDR1 SQVTM, CDR2 ANQGSEA. This CDR3 is built from 11 residues. Trimming took 6 bases from V and 6 from J, leaving 9 bases between them. This receptor was obtained from a human donor with alopecia areata. The specimen was CD4+ T cells sorted from blood, collected at week 4, from a patient treated with tofacitinib. The chain carries TRBV29-1 and TRBJ2-1, with D hard to call. CDR3 nucleotides: TGCAGCGTGTGGGTTTTCAATGAGCAGTTCTTC. Protein sequence: CSVWVFNEQFF.